This TCR beta chain is from a study of shared clonotypes between healthy human individuals. Study observations and caveats: Naive subsets generally exceeded memory subsets in estimated richness. Relative to clonotypes present in all four donors, those not shared had lower generation probabilities.

The DNA input per sorted-subset replicate PCR was about 220 ng, corresponding to 25,000 to 35,000 T cell genomes. Clones were read by immunoSEQ multiplex PCR, and TCRdb kept only the in-frame ones, dropping some. Of approximately 980,000 clones listed, approximately 80% are singletons. Points on this clone: The antigen remains undetermined.

Germline-derived CDR1 and CDR2 are MNHNY and SVGAGI (reference sequence). CDR3 length: 13 residues. V lost 7 bases, J lost 1 base, and 10 bases lay in between. What was sequenced was memory CD4+ T cells sorted from blood. Subset here: CD45RA-negative fraction. The chain uses TRBV6-6 and TRBJ1-1; no clear D gene. The TCR comes from a young man in good health. In nucleotides, the CDR3 is TGTGCCAGCACTGACACAAAGAACACTGAAGCTTTCTTT. Protein product: CASTDTKNTEAFF.